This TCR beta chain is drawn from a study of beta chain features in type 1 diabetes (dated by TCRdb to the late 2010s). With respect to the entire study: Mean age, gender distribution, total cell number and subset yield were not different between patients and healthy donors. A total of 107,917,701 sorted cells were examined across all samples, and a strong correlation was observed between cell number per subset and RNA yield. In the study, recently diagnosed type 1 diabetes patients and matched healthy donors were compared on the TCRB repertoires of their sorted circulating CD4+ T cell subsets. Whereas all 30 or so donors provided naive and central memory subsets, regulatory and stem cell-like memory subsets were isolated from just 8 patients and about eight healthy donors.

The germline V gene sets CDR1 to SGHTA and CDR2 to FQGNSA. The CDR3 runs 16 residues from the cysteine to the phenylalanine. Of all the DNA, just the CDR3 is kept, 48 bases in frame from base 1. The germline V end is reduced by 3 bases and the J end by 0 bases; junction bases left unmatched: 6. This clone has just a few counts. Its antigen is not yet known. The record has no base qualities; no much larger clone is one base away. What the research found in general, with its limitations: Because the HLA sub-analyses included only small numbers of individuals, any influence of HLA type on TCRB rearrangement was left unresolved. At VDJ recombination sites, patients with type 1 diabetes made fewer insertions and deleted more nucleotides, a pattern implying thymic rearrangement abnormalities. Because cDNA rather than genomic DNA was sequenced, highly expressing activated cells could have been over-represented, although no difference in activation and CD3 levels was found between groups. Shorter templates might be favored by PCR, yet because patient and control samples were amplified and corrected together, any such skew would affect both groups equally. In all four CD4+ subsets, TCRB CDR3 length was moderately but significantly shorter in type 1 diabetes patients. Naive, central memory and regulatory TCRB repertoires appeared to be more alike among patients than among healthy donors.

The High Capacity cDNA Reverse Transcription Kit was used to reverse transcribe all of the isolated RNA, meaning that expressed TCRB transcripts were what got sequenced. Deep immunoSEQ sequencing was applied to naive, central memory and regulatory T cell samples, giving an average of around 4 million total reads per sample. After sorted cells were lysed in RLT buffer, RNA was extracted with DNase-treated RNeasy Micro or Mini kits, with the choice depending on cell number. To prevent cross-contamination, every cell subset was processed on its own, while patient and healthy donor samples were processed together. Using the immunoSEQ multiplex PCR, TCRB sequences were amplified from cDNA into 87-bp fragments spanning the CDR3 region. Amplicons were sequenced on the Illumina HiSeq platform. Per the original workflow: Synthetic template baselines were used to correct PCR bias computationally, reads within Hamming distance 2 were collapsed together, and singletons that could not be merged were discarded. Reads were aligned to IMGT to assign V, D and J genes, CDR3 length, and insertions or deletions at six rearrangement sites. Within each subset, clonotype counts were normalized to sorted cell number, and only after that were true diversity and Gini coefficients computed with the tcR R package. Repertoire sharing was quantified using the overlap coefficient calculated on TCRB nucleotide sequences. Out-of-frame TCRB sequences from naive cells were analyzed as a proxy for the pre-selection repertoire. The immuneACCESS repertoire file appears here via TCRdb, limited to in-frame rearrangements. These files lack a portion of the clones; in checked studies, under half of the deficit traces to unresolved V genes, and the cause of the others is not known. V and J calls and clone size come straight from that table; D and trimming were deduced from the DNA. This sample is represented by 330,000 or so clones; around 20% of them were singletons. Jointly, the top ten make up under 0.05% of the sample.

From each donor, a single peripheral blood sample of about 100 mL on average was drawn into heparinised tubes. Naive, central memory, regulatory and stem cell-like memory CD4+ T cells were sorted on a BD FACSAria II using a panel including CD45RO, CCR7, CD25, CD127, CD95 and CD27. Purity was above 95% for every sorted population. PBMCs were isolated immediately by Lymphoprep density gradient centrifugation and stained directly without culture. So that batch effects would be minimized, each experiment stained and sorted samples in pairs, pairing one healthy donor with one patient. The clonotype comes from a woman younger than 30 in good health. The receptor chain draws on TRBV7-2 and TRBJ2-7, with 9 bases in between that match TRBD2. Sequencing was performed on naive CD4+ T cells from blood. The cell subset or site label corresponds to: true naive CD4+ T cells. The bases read TGTGCCAGCAGCTTTCGACCGGGACTAGCCTCCTACGAGCAGTACTTC. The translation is CASSFRPGLASYEQYF.